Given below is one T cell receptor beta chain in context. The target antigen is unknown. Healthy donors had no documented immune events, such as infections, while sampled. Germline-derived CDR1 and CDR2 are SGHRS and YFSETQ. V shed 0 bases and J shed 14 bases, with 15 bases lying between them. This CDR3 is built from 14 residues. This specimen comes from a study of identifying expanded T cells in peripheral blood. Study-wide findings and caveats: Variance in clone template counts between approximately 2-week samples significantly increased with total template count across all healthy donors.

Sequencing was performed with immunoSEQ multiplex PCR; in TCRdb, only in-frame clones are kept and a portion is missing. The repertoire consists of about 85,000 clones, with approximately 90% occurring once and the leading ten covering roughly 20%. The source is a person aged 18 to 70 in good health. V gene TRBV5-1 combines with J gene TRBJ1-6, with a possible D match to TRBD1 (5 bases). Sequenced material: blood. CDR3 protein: CASSLDTTAQTLHF. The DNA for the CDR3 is TGCGCCAGCAGCTTGGATACGACAGCGCAAACCCTCCACTTT. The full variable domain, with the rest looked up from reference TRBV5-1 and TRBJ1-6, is KAGVTQTPRYLIKTRGQQVTLSCSPISGHRSVSWYQQTPGQGLQFLFEYFSETQRNKGNFPGRFSGRQFSNSRSEMNVSTLELGDSALYLCASSLDTTAQTLHFGNGTRLTVT.